This TCR beta chain stems from a study of OX40 agonist ivuxolimab in advanced cancers. Background on the study: The group had a mean age of around 60 years, ranged from roughly 23 to 85, and was around 82% male. The study, taken as a whole, reports: CD8+ T cells showed, on average, more clonal expansion than CD4+ cells. Low normalized T-cell clonal expansion was also seen in some nonresponders.

Peripheral blood came from all dose cohorts at three timepoints. The germline V gene encodes CDR1 SGHDN and CDR2 FVKESK. There are 19 residues in the CDR3. In regard to this clone: Its antigen is currently unknown.

Method: immunoSEQ multiplex PCR; TCRdb's copy keeps in-frame clones and lacks some. The data hold 45,000 to 55,000 clones, with less than 85% observed a single time. The rearrangement joins TRBV14 to TRBJ2-5; 9 positions match TRBD2. The J call may be mistaken, given a closer DNA end match to TRBJ2-7. The sample was CD4+ or CD8+ T cells sorted from blood, taken in a trial of the OX40 agonist ivuxolimab. The source of this sequence is an adult with an advanced solid tumor such as melanoma, head and neck, liver or kidney cancer. DNA of the CDR3: TGTGCCAGCAGCCAGGACCATGAGACACTAGCGGGTTCCTCCTACGAGCAGTACTTC. Translating it yields CASSQDHETLAGSSYEQYF.